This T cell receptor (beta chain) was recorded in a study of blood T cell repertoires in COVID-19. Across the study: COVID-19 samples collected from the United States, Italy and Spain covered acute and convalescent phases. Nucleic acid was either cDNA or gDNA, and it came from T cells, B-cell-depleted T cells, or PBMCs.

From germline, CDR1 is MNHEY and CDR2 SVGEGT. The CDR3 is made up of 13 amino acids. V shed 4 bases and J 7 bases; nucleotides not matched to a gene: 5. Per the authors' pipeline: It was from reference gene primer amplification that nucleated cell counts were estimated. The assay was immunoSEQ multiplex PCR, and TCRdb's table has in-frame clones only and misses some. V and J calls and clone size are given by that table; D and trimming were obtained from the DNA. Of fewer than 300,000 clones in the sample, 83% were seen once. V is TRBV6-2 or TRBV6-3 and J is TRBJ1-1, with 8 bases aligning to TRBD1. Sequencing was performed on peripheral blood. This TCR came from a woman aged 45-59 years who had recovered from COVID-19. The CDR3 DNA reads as TGTGCCAGCAGTTCACTACAGGGGGTTGAAGCTTTCTTT. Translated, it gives CASSSLQGVEAFF.